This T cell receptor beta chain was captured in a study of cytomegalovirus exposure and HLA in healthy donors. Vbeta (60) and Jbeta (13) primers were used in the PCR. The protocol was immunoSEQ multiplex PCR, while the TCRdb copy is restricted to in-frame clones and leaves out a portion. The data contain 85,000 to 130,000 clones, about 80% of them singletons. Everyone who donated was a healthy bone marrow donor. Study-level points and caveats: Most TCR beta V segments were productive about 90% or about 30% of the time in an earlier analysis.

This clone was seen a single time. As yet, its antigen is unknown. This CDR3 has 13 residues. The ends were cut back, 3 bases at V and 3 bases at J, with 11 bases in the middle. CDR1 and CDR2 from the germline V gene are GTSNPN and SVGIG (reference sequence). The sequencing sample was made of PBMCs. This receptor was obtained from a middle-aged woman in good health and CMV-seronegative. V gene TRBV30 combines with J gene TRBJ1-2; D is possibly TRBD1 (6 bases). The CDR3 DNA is TGTGCCTGGAGGGGGGAGGGGGACTATGGCTACACCTTC. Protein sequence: CAWRGEGDYGYTF.